These T cell receptor beta chains were read from a single sample in a study of T cell changes during pregnancy in multiple sclerosis. Assay used: immunoSEQ multiplex PCR; TCRdb lists only in-frame clones, some missing. The table shows 20,000 to 25,000 clones, with around 85% occurring only once. The sequenced sample was CD8+ T cells from peripheral blood mononuclear cells, obtained in the first trimester of pregnancy. Every receptor here comes from a female donor in good health, enrolled as a control in a pregnancy study. Each CDR3 is given with its conserved first and last residue. D genes are given only for firm matches. Size values are once, few and many counts, or a class for expanded clones, and some rows have none.

j_call,v_call,d_call,clone_size,cdr3_nt,cdr3_aa
TRBJ2-5,TRBV2,TRBD1,NA,TGTGCCAGCAGTGCCGAGACAGGGCGATCGAAAGAGACCCAGTACTTC,CASSAETGRSKETQYF
TRBJ1-2,TRBV28,TRBD1,NA,TGTGCCAGCATTTGGACAGGCAATCCATATGGCTACACCTTC,CASIWTGNPYGYTF
TRBJ1-6,TRBV7-9,NA,NA,TGTGCCAGCAGCTTAGGCGCCTCACCCCTCCACTTT,CASSLGASPLHF
TRBJ2-7,TRBV15,TRBD2,NA,TGTGCCACCAGCAGAGATCAGGGAGGGACCTACGAGCAGTACTTC,CATSRDQGGTYEQYF
TRBJ2-3,TRBV9,TRBD2,NA,TGTGCCAGCAGCATGAGCGGGGGAGGGGCGGATACGCAGTATTTT,CASSMSGGGADTQYF
TRBJ2-7,TRBV6-5,TRBD2,NA,TGTGCCAGCAGTTACGAGGTAGCGGGGAACTACGAGCAGTACTTC,CASSYEVAGNYEQYF
TRBJ1-1,TRBV9,TRBD1,NA,TGTGCCAGCCAGAAATATAAACCGGGACAGGGGGAGGGCACTGAAGCTTTCTTT,CASQKYKPGQGEGTEAFF
TRBJ2-1,TRBV2,TRBD2,once,TGTGCCAGCAGTGAACCCGAGGGTAGCGGGGGGGCCAACGAGCAGTTCTTC,CASSEPEGSGGANEQFF
TRBJ1-5,TRBV5-1,NA,NA,TGCGCCAGCAGCTTGGCCCCAGGGGCGGATCAGCCCCAGCATTTT,CASSLAPGADQPQHF
TRBJ2-1,TRBV5-8,TRBD2,NA,TGTGCCAGCAGCTCGACTAGCGGGGATTCCTACAATGAGCAGTTCTTC,CASSSTSGDSYNEQFF
TRBJ2-1,TRBV5-4,NA,NA,TGTGCCAGCAGCTCCCGACGGGTCAATGAGCAGTTCTTC,CASSSRRVNEQFF
TRBJ2-1,TRBV5-1,TRBD1,NA,TGCGCCAGCAGCTCCACAGGGGGCTCCTACAATGAGCAGTTCTTC,CASSSTGGSYNEQFF
TRBJ1-4,TRBV19,TRBD1,NA,TGTGCCAGTAGTACTCCTCCAGACAGGGGGGACGTCGGAAAACTGTTTTTT,CASSTPPDRGDVGKLFF
TRBJ2-2,TRBV7-7,TRBD2,NA,TGTGCTAGCAGCGACCAGCGGGAGCGGGCAGTGGGGATTAACACCGGGGAGCTGTTTTTT,CASSDQRERAVGINTGELFF
TRBJ1-5,TRBV5-8,TRBD1,NA,TGTGCCAGCAGCTCGACAGGGGTGGGCCCCCAGCATTTT,CASSSTGVGPQHF
TRBJ2-6,TRBV7-6,TRBD1,NA,TGTGCCAGTACGGACAGGGCCCCTGGGGCCAACGTCCTGACTTTC,CASTDRAPGANVLTF